This T cell receptor (beta chain) was obtained from a study of blood T cells in healthy people across ages. The CDR3 is 14 residues long. V shed 4 bases, J shed 5 bases, and the junction held 4 bases outside the gene matches. The V gene's germline CDR1 is SEHNR and CDR2 FQNEAQ (reference sequence). A J-beta primer mix and a sample-barcoded 5' primer were used in a second PCR of roughly 6 to 12 cycles. TCRdb re-analysed the 5' RACE reads in MiXCR, keeping a single row per CDR3 protein. The data show 750,000 to 950,000 distinct CDR3 sequences, 25% to 30% seen once. These data are also associated with another study on T cells of mothers and their children.

The chain combines TRBV7-9 with TRBJ2-3; 9 nucleotides align to TRBD1. The receptor comes from a woman in her thirties or forties in good health. Material for sequencing was blood. CDR3 nucleotides: TGTGCCAGCAGCTCCCCGGACAGGGGAGATACGCAGTATTTT. Translation gives CASSSPDRGDTQYF.